This T cell receptor beta chain stems from a study of T-cell reconstitution after alpha-beta-depleted transplantation in children. Study-wide results and caveats: Expanded clones from the graft, numbering several hundred, reportedly supplied alpha-beta T cells about two months after transplant. In some patients, recipient T cells and intrathymic progenitors surviving conditioning explained high day-60 diversity. Fresh T-cell production supplied most of the T-cell counts and diversity seen one year after transplant.

This clonotype was counted between two and nine times. Antigen specificity is unknown. Unique molecular identifiers were incorporated when the TCRbeta library was constructed. TCRdb used MiXCR to reprocess the PCR reads, holding one entry per CDR3 protein. Seen here are nearly 350,000 distinct CDR3 sequences, about 17% observed once, and the top ten hold 35% to 50%. The sample consisted of PBMCs, mostly from graft donor cells, taken 360 days after TCRalphabeta/CD19-depleted stem cell transplant. This TCR was recovered from a male patient aged 2 to 10 who had a stem cell transplant for acute lymphoblastic leukemia, so the T cells may come from the graft donor.

The CDR3 region has the DNA TGTGCCAGCGCGAATCCGGACAGGGTAGAAGAGACCCAGTACTTC. Amino acids: CASANPDRVEETQYF. The V call is TRBV28, the J call TRBJ2-5; 8 bases agree with TRBD1. Looked up from germline, CDR1 is MDHEN and CDR2 is SYDVKM. The CDR3 is 15 residues long. V lost 8 bases, J lost 3 bases, and 11 bases stayed unmatched. Variable domain in full (rest from reference TRBV28 and TRBJ2-5): DVKVTQSSRYLVKRTGEKVFLECVQDMDHENMFWYRQDPGLGLRLIYFSYDVKMKEKGDIPEGYSVSREKKERFSLILESASTNQTSMYLCASANPDRVEETQYFGPGTRLLVL.